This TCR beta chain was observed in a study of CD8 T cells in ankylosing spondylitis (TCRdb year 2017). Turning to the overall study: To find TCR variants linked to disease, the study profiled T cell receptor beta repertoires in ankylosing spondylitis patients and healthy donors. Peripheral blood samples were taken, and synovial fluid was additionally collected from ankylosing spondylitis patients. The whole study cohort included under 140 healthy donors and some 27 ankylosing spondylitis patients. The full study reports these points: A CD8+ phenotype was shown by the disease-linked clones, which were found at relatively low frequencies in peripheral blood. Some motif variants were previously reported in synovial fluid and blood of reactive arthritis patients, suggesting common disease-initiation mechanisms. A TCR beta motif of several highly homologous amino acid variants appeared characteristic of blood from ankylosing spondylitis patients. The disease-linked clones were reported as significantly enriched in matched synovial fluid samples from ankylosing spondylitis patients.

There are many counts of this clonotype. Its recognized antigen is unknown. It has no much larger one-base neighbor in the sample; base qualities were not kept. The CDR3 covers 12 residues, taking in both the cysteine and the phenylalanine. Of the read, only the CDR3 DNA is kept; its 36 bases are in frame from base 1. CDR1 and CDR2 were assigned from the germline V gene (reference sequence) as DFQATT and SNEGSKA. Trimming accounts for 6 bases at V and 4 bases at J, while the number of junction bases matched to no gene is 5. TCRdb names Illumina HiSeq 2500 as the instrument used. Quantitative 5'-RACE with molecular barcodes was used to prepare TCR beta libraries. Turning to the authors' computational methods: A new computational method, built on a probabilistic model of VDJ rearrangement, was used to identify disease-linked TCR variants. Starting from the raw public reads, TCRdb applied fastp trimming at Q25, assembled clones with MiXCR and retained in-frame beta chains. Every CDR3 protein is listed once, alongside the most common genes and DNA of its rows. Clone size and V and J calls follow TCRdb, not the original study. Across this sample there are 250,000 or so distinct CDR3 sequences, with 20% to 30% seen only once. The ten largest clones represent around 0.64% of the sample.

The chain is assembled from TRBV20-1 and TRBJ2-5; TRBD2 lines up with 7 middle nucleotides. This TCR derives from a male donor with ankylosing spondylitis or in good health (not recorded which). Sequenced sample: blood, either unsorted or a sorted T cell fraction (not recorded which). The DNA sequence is TGCAGTGCCGCATGGGGGGGAGAGACCCAGTACTTC. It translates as CSAAWGGETQYF.